This record looks at one TCR beta chain sequence and its context. The clone's antigen remains unknown. No base quality values were provided; no much bigger clone lies one nucleotide off. A distance of 18 bases separates the germline ends of V and J, which lose 4 bases and 2 bases respectively. There are 17 amino acids in the CDR3, from cysteine to phenylalanine inclusive. The retained sequence is limited to the CDR3, 51 bases, with the frame set at the first base. Sequences LGHDT (CDR1) and YNNKEL (CDR2) are obtained from the germline V gene (reference sequence). Whole blood was collected in K2EDTA tubes by collaborating institutions according to the institutions' own protocols. For TCRbeta analysis, collaborators shipped samples as frozen whole blood, isolated PBMCs, or DNA extracted from either of those sample types. The immunoSEQ Assay, a bias-controlled multiplex PCR, was used to amplify TCRbeta CDR3 regions from genomic DNA. Per the authors' processing: The number of nucleated cells in each sample was estimated by amplification of reference gene primers within the assay. Sequence reads were collapsed and filtered to measure the absolute abundance of every unique TCRbeta CDR3 rearrangement. Productive Simpson clonality was computed per sample as the square root of Simpson's diversity index over productive rearrangements. As stored in TCRdb, this immuneACCESS dataset retains in-frame rearrangements with V and J assigned. A fraction of the clones does not appear; measured against another copy, unresolved V genes explain less than half of the discrepancy, and the remainder lacks a known reason. For V, J and clone size, that table is used; D and trimming come from the DNA. The sample contains over 150,000 clones, about 79% of them found a single time. The ten top clones hold over 10% of the sample.

The entry originates in a study of blood T cell repertoires in COVID-19 (dated by TCRdb to between 2020 and 2021). Regarding the complete study: Samples from collaborators originated in the United States, Italy and Spain and spanned both the acute and convalescent phases of COVID-19. Where HLA class I and class II types were available, the types were taken from metadata supplied by the sample provider, not from assay-based typing. Samples came from the ongoing ImmuneRACE study (first 160 participants) plus 1,254 subjects from 6 global collaborators. The dataset comprised deeply sampled blood TCRbeta repertoires from subjects exposed to, actively infected with, or recovered from COVID-19. The sample metadata nearly always contained a de-identified subject ID, COVID-19 status, age in years and sex. A freely available public database, intended as a resource for researchers studying the immune response to SARS-CoV-2, is where the repertoires were released. The material from the prospective study consisted of cDNA or gDNA derived from T cells, B-cell-depleted T cells, or PBMCs.

The study at large found these results: How much clinical and demographic metadata was included differed by source and by participant, and the metadata was provided uncurated.

Sequencing used peripheral blood. This clonotype was obtained from a human donor in a cohort sampled during active COVID-19. The V and J genes are TRBV3-1 (or the pseudogene TRBV3-2) and TRBJ1-5; the D gene is possibly TRBD1, with 5 bases matching. The DNA is as follows: TGTGCCAGCAGCCCCACGGGACTTAATAGTGGCAATCAGCCCCAGCATTTT. The translation is CASSPTGLNSGNQPQHF.